This is a list of T cell receptor beta chains from one sample in a study of spatial heterogeneity in lung cancer. TCRdb ran MiXCR on the 5' RACE reads and lists one entry per CDR3 protein. The sample records fewer than 20,000 distinct CDR3 sequences, under 10% being singletons. The sample was PBMCs, taken at follow-up. These TCRs come from a male donor with early-stage non-small cell lung cancer. CDR3s include the opening cysteine and the closing phenylalanine or tryptophan. D genes are given only for firm matches. Only some rows state a clone size, as once, few, many or a class for expanded clones.

V gene	J gene	D gene	clone size	CDR3 DNA	CDR3 protein
TRBV6-1	TRBJ2-2	TRBD2	many	TGTGCCAGCAGTGAAGAGCCTAGCGGGGCCACCGGGGAGCTGTTTTTT	CASSEEPSGATGELFF
TRBV9	TRBJ2-7	NA	many	TGTGCCAGCAGCGTAGCGGAGGGACACGAGCAGTACTTC	CASSVAEGHEQYF
TRBV7-9	TRBJ2-7	NA	many	TGTGCCAGCAGCTTCAGTGGGACGGTCGAGCAGTACTTC	CASSFSGTVEQYF
TRBV6-4	TRBJ2-3	NA	many	TGTGCCAGCAGTGAAGGGGCGACAGATACGCAGTATTTT	CASSEGATDTQYF
TRBV28	TRBJ1-2	TRBD1	large	TGTGCCAGCAGTGCACAACAGGGGGCGGCCTCCTATGGCTACACCTTC	CASSAQQGAASYGYTF
TRBV6-6	TRBJ1-1	NA	few	TGTGCCAGCAGTCCGGCTCCTGATTACAGGTCAAGGACGAACACTGAAGCTTTCTTT	CASSPAPDYRSRTNTEAFF
TRBV11-2	TRBJ2-3	NA	few	TGTGCCAGCCTCCGACTCATTAGCACAGATACGCAGTATTTT	CASLRLISTDTQYF
TRBV11-2	TRBJ1-6	NA	few	TGTGCCAGCAGCCACCCACCGGGACTGATTAATTCACCCCTCCACTTT	CASSHPPGLINSPLHF
TRBV12-3/TRBV12-4	TRBJ2-5	TRBD2	many	TGTGCCAGCAGAGTGGGGGGGGTTCAAGAGACCCAGTACTTC	CASRVGGVQETQYF
TRBV6-5	TRBJ2-4	TRBD1	many	TGTGCCAGCAGCACACAGGGGGCTGACATTCAGTACTTC	CASSTQGADIQYF
TRBV7-9	TRBJ2-3	TRBD2	many	TGTGCCAGCAGCCCCCGGCGTACTAGCGGCGACACAGATACGCAGTATTTT	CASSPRRTSGDTDTQYF
TRBV12-3/TRBV12-4	TRBJ2-2	TRBD2	many	TGTGCCAGCAGTCGACTAGCGGTGAACACCGGGGAGCTGTTTTTT	CASSRLAVNTGELFF
TRBV20-1	TRBJ2-4	NA	many	TGCAGTGCTAGAGAGGGCGAGGCCAAAAACATTCAGTACTTC	CSAREGEAKNIQYF
TRBV24-1	TRBJ1-6	NA	many	TGTGCCACCAGTGATGGCCAGGAGGGGTCACCCCTCCACTTT	CATSDGQEGSPLHF
TRBV28	TRBJ1-2	NA	NA	TGTGCCAGCAGTTTGGACTATGGCTACACCTTC	CASSLDYGYTF
TRBV9	TRBJ2-7	TRBD1	many	TGTGCCAGCAGCGTAAGAACAGGGGACGAGCAGTACTTC	CASSVRTGDEQYF